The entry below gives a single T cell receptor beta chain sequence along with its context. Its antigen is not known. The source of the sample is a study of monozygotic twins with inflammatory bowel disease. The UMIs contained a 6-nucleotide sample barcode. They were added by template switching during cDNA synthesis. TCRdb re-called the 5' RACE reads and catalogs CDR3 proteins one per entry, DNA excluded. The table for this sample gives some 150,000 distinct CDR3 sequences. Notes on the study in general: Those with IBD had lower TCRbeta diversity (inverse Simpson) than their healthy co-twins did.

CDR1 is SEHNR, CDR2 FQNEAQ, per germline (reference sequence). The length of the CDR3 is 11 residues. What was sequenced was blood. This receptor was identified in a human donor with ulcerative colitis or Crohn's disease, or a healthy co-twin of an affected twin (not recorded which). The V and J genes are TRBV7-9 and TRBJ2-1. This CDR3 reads CASFQYNEQFF.